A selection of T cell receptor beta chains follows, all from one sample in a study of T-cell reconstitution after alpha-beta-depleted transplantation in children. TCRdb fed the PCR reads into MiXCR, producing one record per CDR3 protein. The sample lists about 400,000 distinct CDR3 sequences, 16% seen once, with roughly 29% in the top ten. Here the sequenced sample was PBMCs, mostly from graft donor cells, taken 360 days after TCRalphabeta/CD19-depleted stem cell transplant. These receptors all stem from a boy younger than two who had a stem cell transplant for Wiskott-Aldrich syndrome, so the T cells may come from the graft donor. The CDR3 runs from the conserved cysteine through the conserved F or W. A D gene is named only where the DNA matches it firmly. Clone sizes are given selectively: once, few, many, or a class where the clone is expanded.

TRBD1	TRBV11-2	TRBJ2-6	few	TGTGCCAGCAGCTTGGGGACAGGGGTCCGTCTTGGGGCCAACGTCCTGACTTTC	CASSLGTGVRLGANVLTF
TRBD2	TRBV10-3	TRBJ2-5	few	TGTGCCATCAGCCCCACTAGCGGCGTCCAAGAGACCCAGTACTTC	CAISPTSGVQETQYF
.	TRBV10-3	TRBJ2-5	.	TGTGCCACCGGGACCCGACAAGAGACCCAGTACTTC	CATGTRQETQYF
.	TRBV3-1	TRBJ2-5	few	TGTGCCAGCAGCCAAGGAGGGGAGCGGGAGACCCAGTACTTC	CASSQGGERETQYF
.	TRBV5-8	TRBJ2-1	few	TGTGCCAGCAGCCCGGACAGTAGTCGCAATGAGCAGTTCTTC	CASSPDSSRNEQFF
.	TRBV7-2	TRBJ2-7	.	TGTGCCAGCAGCCTAGGGAGTCCAGAGCAGTACTTC	CASSLGSPEQYF
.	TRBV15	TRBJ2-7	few	TGTGCCACCAGCAGTAAACCGCGGAACGAGCAGTACTTC	CATSSKPRNEQYF
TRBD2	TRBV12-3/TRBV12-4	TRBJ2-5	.	TGTGCCAGCAGTTTATGGCTAGCGGGAGGGCGTGAGACCCAGTACTTC	CASSLWLAGGRETQYF
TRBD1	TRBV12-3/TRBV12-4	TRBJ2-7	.	TGTGCCAGCGGCCTCCGGGACAGGGAAATCGGGGAGCAGTACTTC	CASGLRDREIGEQYF
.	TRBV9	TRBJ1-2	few	TGTGCCAGCAGCGGGGGCGTCTATGGCTACACCTTC	CASSGGVYGYTF
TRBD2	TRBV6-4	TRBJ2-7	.	TGTGCCAGCAGTGTCGCGGGGGGCCTCTACGAGCAGTACTTC	CASSVAGGLYEQYF
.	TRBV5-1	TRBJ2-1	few	TGCGCCAGCAGCCTTCTAGGACACAATGAGCAGTTCTTC	CASSLLGHNEQFF
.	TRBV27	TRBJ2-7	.	TGTGCCAGCAGCTCAGAACACTACGAGCAGTACTTC	CASSSEHYEQYF
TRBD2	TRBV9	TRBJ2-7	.	TGTGCCAGCAGCGTACAGAGCGGGAGGAGCTACGAGCAGTACTTC	CASSVQSGRSYEQYF
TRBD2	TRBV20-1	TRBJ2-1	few	TGCAGTGCTAGAGATCCGGGAGGGCCCCTCAATGAGCAGTTCTTC	CSARDPGGPLNEQFF
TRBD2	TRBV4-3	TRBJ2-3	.	TGCGCCAGCAGCCCGTACACCCGAACTAGCGGGCATCAATCAGATACGCAGTATTTT	CASSPYTRTSGHQSDTQYF
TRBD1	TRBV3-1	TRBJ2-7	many	TGTGCCAGCAGCCAAGAAAGGCGCAGGACAGGAGGAGTCTACGAGCAGTACTTC	CASSQERRRTGGVYEQYF
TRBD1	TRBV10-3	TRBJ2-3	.	TGTGCCAACTCCCGTGACAGGGAGAGCACAGATACGCAGTATTTT	CANSRDRESTDTQYF
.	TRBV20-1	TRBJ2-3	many	TGCAGTGCTGCTGGCAGCGGAGGACCAGATACGCAGTATTTT	CSAAGSGGPDTQYF
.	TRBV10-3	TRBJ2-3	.	TGTGCCATCAGTGACTCGCCCTCAAAGTATTTT	CAISDSPSKYF
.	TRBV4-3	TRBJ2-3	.	TGCGCCAGCAGCCTATCCCCAGGAGGGGCAACAGATACGCAGTATTTT	CASSLSPGGATDTQYF
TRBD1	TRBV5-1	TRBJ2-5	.	TGCGCCAGCAGCTCAGACAGGGGGCGTGCGACCCAGTACTTC	CASSSDRGRATQYF
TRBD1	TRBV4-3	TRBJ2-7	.	TGCGCCAGCAGCCAAGTCCGGACAGGGGACTACGAGCAGTACTTC	CASSQVRTGDYEQYF
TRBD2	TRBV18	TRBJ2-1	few	TGTGCCAGCTCACCAGTAGCGGGAGAAGGCGATGAGCAGTTCTTC	CASSPVAGEGDEQFF
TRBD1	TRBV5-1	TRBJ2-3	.	TGCGCCAGCAGCTTTGGGGACAGGGGGCACACGGGGGTCACAGATACGCAGTATTTT	CASSFGDRGHTGVTDTQYF
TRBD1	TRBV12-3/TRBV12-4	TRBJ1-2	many	TGTGCCAGCAGTCCTATGGACAGGGAGTTCTCCTATGGCTACACCTTC	CASSPMDREFSYGYTF
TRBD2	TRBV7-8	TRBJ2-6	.	TGTGCCAGCAGCCCGAGACTAGCGGGAGCCTCTGGGGCCAACGTCCTGACTTTC	CASSPRLAGASGANVLTF
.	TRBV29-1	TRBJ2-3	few	TGCAGCGCTGCCGGGACTTGGGGCACAGATACGCAGTATTTT	CSAAGTWGTDTQYF
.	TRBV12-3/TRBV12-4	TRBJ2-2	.	TGTGCCAGCAGTTTAGGGGACCGCGGGGAGCTGTTTTTT	CASSLGDRGELFF
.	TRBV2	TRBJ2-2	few	TGTGCCAGCAAAGGCCCCCTAGGGGTAACCGGGGAGCTGTTTTTT	CASKGPLGVTGELFF
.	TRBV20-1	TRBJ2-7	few	TGCAGTGCTGATCAGGGGGCGGGAGCCTACGAGCAGTACTTC	CSADQGAGAYEQYF
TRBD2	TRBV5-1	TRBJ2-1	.	TGCGCCAGCAGCATCTCCGGACTAGCGGGGGACAATGAGCAGTTCTTC	CASSISGLAGDNEQFF
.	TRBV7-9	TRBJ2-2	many	TGTGCCAGCAGCTTGCCGGGACCCTCGAACACCGGGGAGCTGTTTTTT	CASSLPGPSNTGELFF
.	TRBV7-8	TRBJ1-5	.	TGTGCCAGCAGCTTAGTCTGGGGCTCGAATAGCAATCAGCCCCAGCATTTT	CASSLVWGSNSNQPQHF
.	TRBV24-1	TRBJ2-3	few	TGTGCCACCGGACAGTCCACAGATACGCAGTATTTT	CATGQSTDTQYF
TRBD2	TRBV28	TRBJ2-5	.	TGTGCCAGCAGTCAACCGGGACTAGCGCTCCAAGAGACCCAGTACTTC	CASSQPGLALQETQYF
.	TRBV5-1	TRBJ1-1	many	TGCGCCAGCAGCTTCGGGCCGGCGAACACTGAAGCTTTCTTT	CASSFGPANTEAFF
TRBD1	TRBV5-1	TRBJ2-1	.	TGCGCCAGCAGCTACCGGGACAGTGTTTACAATGAGCAGTTCTTC	CASSYRDSVYNEQFF
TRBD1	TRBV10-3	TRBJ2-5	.	TGTGCCATCGCCCGACAGGGATTAGGCCAAGAGACCCAGTACTTC	CAIARQGLGQETQYF
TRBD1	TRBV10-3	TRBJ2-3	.	TGTGCCATCAGGGGGACAGTTGACGATACGCAGTATTTT	CAIRGTVDDTQYF
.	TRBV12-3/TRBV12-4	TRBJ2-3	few	TGTGCCAGCAGTTTAGTTCGAGACACAGATACGCAGTATTTT	CASSLVRDTDTQYF
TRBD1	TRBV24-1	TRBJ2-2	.	TGTGGGACCAGTGATTCCTCCCGGGACAGGGGGTCCTTCGGCGAGGACACCGGGGAGCTGTTTTTT	CGTSDSSRDRGSFGEDTGELFF
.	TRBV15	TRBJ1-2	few	TGTGCCACCAGCAGAGATGATTGGGACACCACTAACTATGGCTACACCTTC	CATSRDDWDTTNYGYTF
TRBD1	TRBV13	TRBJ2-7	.	TGTGCCAGCAGCTTCGGACAGGTTTCCTACGAGCAGTACTTC	CASSFGQVSYEQYF
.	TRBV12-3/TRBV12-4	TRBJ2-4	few	TGTGCCAGCAGGGATAAGGCAGGGAAAAACATTCAGTACTTC	CASRDKAGKNIQYF
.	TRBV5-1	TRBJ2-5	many	TGCGCCAGCAGCTTACGGGACTCCCAAGAGACCCAGTACTTC	CASSLRDSQETQYF
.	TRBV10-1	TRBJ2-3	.	TGCGCCAGCGGCGAGGGCACAGATACGCAGTATTTT	CASGEGTDTQYF
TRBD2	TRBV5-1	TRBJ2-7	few	TGCGCCAGCAGCTTGGATTTTAGCGGGAAATACGAGCAGTACTTC	CASSLDFSGKYEQYF